Reported below is one T cell receptor (beta chain). Per germline, CDR1 MGHRA and CDR2 YSYEKL. This CDR3 is built from 14 residues. V shed 1 base and J shed 3 bases, with 8 bases lying between them. This specimen belongs to a study of T cell changes during pregnancy in multiple sclerosis. Clones were sequenced by immunoSEQ multiplex PCR, and TCRdb holds only the in-frame ones, with some missing. The sample lists under 100,000 clones, 91% occurring once. The sequence derives from a female donor in good health, enrolled as a control in a pregnancy study. The chain combines TRBV4-1 with TRBJ2-3; the D gene is possibly TRBD2 (5 bases). The starting material was peripheral blood, obtained in the first trimester of pregnancy. Written as DNA, the CDR3 is TGCGCCAGCAGCCAAGGGTCGGGGACAGATACGCAGTATTTT. Translated: CASSQGSGTDTQYF.